The 23 T cell receptor beta chains given below trace back to one sample, sequenced in a study of cytomegalovirus exposure and HLA in healthy donors. Libraries were prepared by immunoSEQ multiplex PCR; TCRdb keeps only in-frame clonotypes and omits some of them. The sample has about 130,000 clones, about 80% seen once. The sample taken for sequencing was PBMCs. The receptors were sampled from a man in his thirties or forties in good health and CMV-seropositive.

The V call is TRBV6-6, the J call TRBJ2-5; 9 positions match TRBD2. The ends lost 0 bases at V and 2 bases at J; junction bases unmatched: 4. In germline, CDR1 is MNHNY, CDR2 SVGAGI (reference sequence). CDR3 length: 16 residues. Here the CDR3 DNA reads TGTGCCAGCAGTTACTCGTTTGCGGGGGGGCAAGAGACCCAGTACTTC. Its translation: CASSYSFAGGQETQYF.

V usage is TRBV7-6 and J usage is TRBJ2-1; no reliable D call. The CDR3 is made up of 13 amino acids. V lost 4 bases and J lost 4, with 8 bases in between. Germline assignment: CDR1 SGHVS and CDR2 FNYEAQ. The CDR3 sequence is CASSSQQYNEQFF. The CDR3 DNA reads TGTGCCAGCAGCTCTCAACAGTACAATGAGCAGTTCTTC.

The J gene is TRBJ2-1, the V gene TRBV27; D gene ambiguous. CDR1 is MNHEY, CDR2 SMNVEV, per germline (reference sequence). CDR3 length: 13 residues. Trimming pared 0 bases from V and 4 bases from J, leaving 4 bases between. In DNA, the CDR3 is TGTGCCAGCAGTTTATCGAGGTACAATGAGCAGTTCTTC. This sequence encodes CASSLSRYNEQFF.

The chain's CDR3 is CASSSLSGGGTDTQYF. The CDR3 DNA follows: TGTGCCAGCAGCTCCCTTAGCGGGGGGGGCACAGATACGCAGTATTTT. This chain connects TRBV7-3 to TRBJ2-3; 11 nucleotides agree with TRBD2. The CDR3 runs 16 residues. Trimming cost V 4 bases and J 1 base; bases outside gene matches: 4. Germline V gene data show CDR1 as SGHTA and CDR2 as FQGTGA.

This chain links TRBV10-2 with TRBJ2-1; D call uncertain. Germline-derived CDR1 and CDR2 are WSHSY and SAAADI. V lost 0 bases, J lost 8 bases, and 14 bases lay in between. The CDR3 covers 15 residues. CDR3 in amino acids: CASSESMARWDEQFF. Written as DNA, the CDR3 is TGCGCCAGCAGTGAGTCGATGGCTAGGTGGGATGAGCAGTTCTTC.

The CDR3 DNA reads TGTGCCAGCAGCCCGGGACAGGGGGCCTACGAGCAGTACTTC. Translation gives CASSPGQGAYEQYF. The chain carries TRBV5-4 and TRBJ2-7, with TRBD1 matching 11 bases. The germline gives CDR1 SGHNT, CDR2 YYREEE (reference sequence). Trimming took 4 bases from V and 2 from J; bases not matched to a gene: 2. The CDR3 loop spans 14 amino acids.

This clone was observed once. The rearrangement joins TRBV7-2 to TRBJ2-1, with TRBD2 identical over 14 bases. CDR1 is SGHTA and CDR2 is FQGNSA in the germline V gene. Unmatched junction bases numbered 7, after V lost 5 bases and J lost 7 bases. The CDR3 is 16 amino acids. DNA of the CDR3: TGTGCCAGCAGCCGCGGACTAGCGGGGGGTGAGAATGAGCAGTTCTTC. Its translation: CASSRGLAGGENEQFF.

The chain is built from TRBV2 and TRBJ2-7; 8 bases line up with TRBD1. The CDR3 sequence is 14 residues long. The J segment lost 6 bases and the V segment lost 3 bases, leaving 7 bases of the junction unmatched. In germline, CDR1 is SNHLY, CDR2 FYNNEI. The CDR3 sequence: CASSERRGLGEQYF. CDR3 nucleotides: TGTGCCAGCAGTGAGCGCAGGGGGCTGGGCGAGCAGTACTTC.

This clone has ten or more counts. CDR3 bases: TGTGCCAGTAGGATCACCGGGACAGGCTACGAGCAGTACTTC. This translates into CASRITGTGYEQYF. The chain is built from TRBV19 and TRBJ2-7; 8 nucleotides agree with TRBD1. The CDR3 consists of 14 residues. Germline V gene data show CDR1 as LNHDA and CDR2 as SQIVND (reference sequence). The V and J ends lost 6 bases and 3 bases, in that order; junction bases with no gene match: 7.

This sequence joins TRBV2 and TRBJ1-4; tentative D call: TRBD1 (5 bases). The V end was cut by 4 bases, the J end by 3 bases, with 12 bases between. This CDR3 is 15 amino acids long. Germline loops: CDR1 SNHLY, CDR2 FYNNEI. CDR3 coding DNA: TGTGCCAGCAGTGCGGGGAGGGGTGCTAATGAAAAACTGTTTTTT. It translates to CASSAGRGANEKLFF.

This sequence joins TRBV5-1 and TRBJ1-1; D possibly corresponds to TRBD1 (6 bases). In germline, CDR1 is SGHRS, CDR2 YFSETQ. Trimming cost V 5 bases and J 3 bases, with 14 bases left between them. The CDR3 length is 14 residues. CDR3 region: CASSSGGGYTEAFF. Here the CDR3 DNA reads TGCGCCAGCAGTTCGGGAGGGGGGTACACTGAAGCTTTCTTT.

J is TRBJ2-1 and V is TRBV11-2; TRBD2 matches at 12 bases. From germline, CDR1 is SGHAT and CDR2 FQNNGV. The V and J ends lost 3 bases and 7 bases, in that order; junction bases with no gene match: 4. The CDR3 is made up of 15 amino acids. This CDR3 is CASSLRLAGGNEQFF. CDR3 nucleotides: TGTGCCAGCAGCTTGAGGCTAGCGGGGGGGAATGAGCAGTTCTTC.

There are a few counts of this clone. V gene TRBV7-9 combines with J gene TRBJ2-1; 15 bases fit TRBD2. The CDR3 covers 17 residues. Germline loops: CDR1 SEHNR, CDR2 FQNEAQ (reference sequence). With 2 bases clipped from V and 8 bases from J, the junction kept 7 bases outside the gene matches. CDR3 in DNA: TGTGCCAGCAGCTTACAGGGACTAGCGGGAGGCCGGGATGAGCAGTTCTTC. Protein product: CASSLQGLAGGRDEQFF. Drawing the rest from reference TRBV7-9 and TRBJ2-1, the complete variable domain is DTGVSQNPRHKITKRGQNVTFRCDPISEHNRLYWYRQTLGQGPEFLTYFQNEAQLEKSRLLSDRFSAERPKGSFSTLEIQRTEQGDSAMYLCASSLQGLAGGRDEQFFGPGTRLTVL.

The rearrangement links TRBV6-6 to TRBJ2-1, with TRBD1 matching 10 bases. The CDR3 loop spans 13 amino acids. Germline CDR1 MNHNY, CDR2 SVGAGI (reference sequence). V was clipped by 11 bases and J by 5 bases; unmatched bases: 6. CDR3 amino acids: CAVRDRGHNEQFF. CDR3 DNA sequence: TGTGCCGTCCGGGACAGGGGTCACAATGAGCAGTTCTTC.

V and J are TRBV7-2 and TRBJ2-5, with D tentatively TRBD1 (6 bases). The CDR3 runs to 14 residues. Germline V gene lookup returns CDR1 SGHTA and CDR2 FQGNSA. The V and J ends lost 8 bases and 5 bases respectively, with 18 bases between them. Here the CDR3 DNA reads TGTGCCAGCCATGGCAGGGGCTCGATGGAGACCCAGTACTTC. Translating it yields CASHGRGSMETQYF.

The V call is TRBV10-2, the J call TRBJ1-1, with D possibly TRBD1 on 5 matching bases. The CDR3 contains 16 residues. The germline CDR1 and CDR2 sequences are WSHSY and SAAADI. V gave up 9 bases and J gave up 3 bases, with 23 bases separating them. CDR3 nucleotide sequence: TGCGCCAGTAAATCCGGACGGCCTGAAGGGGACACTGAAGCTTTCTTT. This codes for CASKSGRPEGDTEAFF.

The chain is built from TRBV21-1 and TRBJ2-1; the tabulated D call, TRBD2, remains unverified against the DNA. TRBV21-1 is a documented pseudogene. This CDR3 has 16 amino acids. DNA of the CDR3: TGTGCCAGGAAGAGGAGACTAGCGGGATTTAGATATGAGCAGTTCTTC. It yields the protein CARKRRLAGFRYEQFF.

The rearrangement links TRBV9 to TRBJ2-3; tentatively, D is TRBD2 (6 bases). The CDR3 runs 15 residues. The ends were cut back, 0 bases at V and 1 base at J, with 9 bases in the middle. Germline values: CDR1 SGDLS, CDR2 YYNGEE. The CDR3 sequence: CASSVGASGTDTQYF. The DNA of the CDR3 is TGTGCCAGCAGCGTAGGGGCTAGCGGCACAGATACGCAGTATTTT.

The J gene is TRBJ2-7, the V gene TRBV30, with D possibly TRBD2 on 6 matching bases. Between the trimmed V and J ends, which lost 3 bases and 6 bases, there was a span of 12 bases. Germline V gives CDR1 GTSNPN, CDR2 SVGIG (reference sequence). The CDR3 is 12 amino acids. CDR3 loop: CAWRSSAGEQYF. CDR3 nucleotide sequence: TGTGCCTGGAGATCTAGCGCAGGCGAGCAGTACTTC.

The chain has TRBV29-1 and TRBJ2-1, with 14 bases aligning to TRBD2. Per germline, CDR1 SQVTM and CDR2 ANQGSEA. Germline trimming cut 4 bases from V and 6 bases from J; bases unmatched to any gene: 8. CDR3 length: 16 amino acids. CDR3 coding DNA: TGCAGCGTTGTTTCGGGACTAGCGGGAGATGTCAATGAGCAGTTCTTC. This encodes CSVVSGLAGDVNEQFF.

This clone was seen a handful of times. The V gene is TRBV12-2, the J gene TRBJ1-5; the table calls TRBD1, which could not be checked here. TRBV12-2 is shown as a pseudogene. The CDR3 totals 15 residues. This CDR3 is CASRLLQGAGQPQHF. DNA for the CDR3: TGTGCAAGTCGCTTGCTCCAGGGGGCGGGTCAGCCCCAGCATTTT.

This chain uses TRBV9 with TRBJ2-7, with 9 positions matching TRBD1. The CDR3 spans 16 residues. CDR1 SGDLS and CDR2 YYNGEE come from the germline V gene. Trimming at V came to 3 bases and at J to 2 bases, leaving 9 bases not matched to a gene. The CDR3 nucleotides are TGTGCCAGCAGCGCCAAATTACAGGGGGCAACCTACGAGCAGTACTTC. The encoded protein is CASSAKLQGATYEQYF.

The J gene is TRBJ1-4, the V gene TRBV7-9; the D gene is possibly TRBD1 (5 bases). V was pared by 5 bases and J by 2 bases, with 12 bases between. The germline V gene encodes CDR1 SEHNR and CDR2 FQNEAQ (reference sequence). This CDR3 has 15 residues. The CDR3 spells CASSPGHMTNEKLFF. DNA for the CDR3: TGTGCCAGCAGCCCTGGACACATGACTAATGAAAAACTGTTTTTT. The full variable domain, its missing parts supplied by reference TRBV7-9 and TRBJ1-4, is DTGVSQNPRHKITKRGQNVTFRCDPISEHNRLYWYRQTLGQGPEFLTYFQNEAQLEKSRLLSDRFSAERPKGSFSTLEIQRTEQGDSAMYLCASSPGHMTNEKLFFGSGTQLSVL.